This T cell receptor beta chain was recovered during a study of vaccination and CD4 T cells after COVID-19. Study as a whole: Researchers treated cells with overlapping spike peptides taken from SARS-CoV-2, HCoV-NL63, HCoV-OC43 and HCoV-229E.

The length of the CDR3 is 15 residues. Germline V gene sequence: CDR1 LNHNV, CDR2 YYDKDF (reference sequence). V lost 5 bases, J lost 2 bases, and 13 bases lay in between. Details on this clonotype: What it recognizes is unknown.

The treatment is: approximately 9-day PBMC culture with coronavirus spike peptide pools or control peptides (ViraFEST assay). ViraFEST grew antigen-specific T cells using peptide pools, then sequenced TCRs. Cultured CD4+ T-cell DNA underwent Oncomine TCR Beta short-read sequencing. MiXCR, run by TCRdb on the PCR reads, gives a single entry per CDR3 protein. Of about 20,000 distinct CDR3 sequences listed, about half are singletons. The gene calls are TRBV15 and TRBJ1-3; possibly TRBD1 for D (5 bases). The receptor was isolated from a human donor who had recovered from COVID-19. Sequencing was performed on CD4+ T cells from blood, cultured in vitro, taken before SARS-CoV-2 vaccination. CDR3 DNA sequence: TGTGCCACCAGCCAGGGTCAGGAGCCTGGAAACACCATATATTTT. Translating it yields CATSQGQEPGNTIYF.